One T cell receptor beta chain is described in this entry. The germline V gene encodes CDR1 SGHKS and CDR2 YYEKEE (reference sequence). V lost 0 bases to trimming and J lost 0 bases; unmatched junction nucleotides: 9. The CDR3 has 18 residues. Here immunoSEQ multiplex PCR was the method, and the copy in TCRdb shows in-frame clones only, minus some. The sample includes about 270,000 clones, roughly 93% seen only once; the top ten take 2% to 2.5%. This entry belongs to a study of blood T cell repertoires in COVID-19. Sequencing was carried out using PBMCs or T cells enriched from blood (not recorded which). The origin of this receptor is a woman aged 40-49 years with acute COVID-19. The chain carries TRBV5-5 and TRBJ1-3; 7 bases line up with TRBD1. The CDR3 nucleotides are TGTGCCAGCAGCTTGGGAGCTCGGGCAGGGGGCTCTGGAAACACCATATATTTT. Translated: CASSLGARAGGSGNTIYF.